The 28 T cell receptor beta chains below come from one sample, sequenced in a study of cytomegalovirus exposure and HLA in healthy donors listed by TCRdb under 2017. To prepare the library, the immunoSEQ multiplex PCR assay was applied. A mixture of 60 forward primers for TCR Vbeta segments and 13 reverse primers for TCR Jbeta segments was used in the multiplex PCR. The source is immuneACCESS, and TCRdb retained only in-frame sequences with V and J called. Part of the clones is not carried over; for the studies checked, unresolved V genes explain less than half of this, and the remainder is unexplained. The sample contains about 190,000 clones, around 83% of them found a single time. 1.1% of the sample lies in the top ten. Sequencing input: PBMCs. The receptors were gathered from a woman aged 35 to 49 in good health and CMV-seronegative.

This clone was seen more than once but under ten times. The chain couples TRBV4-1 to TRBJ1-1; 9 nucleotides match TRBD1. After removal of 4 bases from V and 3 bases from J, the junction contained 0 bases not matched to a gene. The CDR3 has 13 amino acids. CDR1 and CDR2 (germline): MGHRA, YSYEKL. DNA of the CDR3: TGCGCCAGCAGCCGGGACAGGGACACTGAAGCTTTCTTT. Translated: CASSRDRDTEAFF.

The chain uses TRBV4-1 and TRBJ2-1; D perhaps matches TRBD1 (5 bases). The CDR3 extends over 16 amino acids. Trimming removed 0 bases from V and 8 bases from J, with 17 bases in between. Germline V gene data show CDR1 as MGHRA and CDR2 as YSYEKL. The CDR3 here is CASSQEPREEGHEQFF. As DNA, the CDR3 is TGCGCCAGCAGCCAAGAGCCCAGGGAAGAAGGACATGAGCAGTTCTTC.

The V call is TRBV7-3, the J call TRBJ2-5; D gene unclear. V lost 5 bases, J lost 5 bases, and 12 bases lay in between. This CDR3 contains 13 residues. Germline V gives CDR1 SGHTA, CDR2 FQGTGA. In DNA, the CDR3 is TGTGCCAGCAGCGACCCAGCCGGGGAGACCCAGTACTTC. Amino acid sequence: CASSDPAGETQYF.

The chain combines TRBV6-1 with TRBJ2-7; the D is unclear. The length of the CDR3 is 13 residues. Germline CDR1 reads MNHNS; CDR2 reads SASEGT. Between the trimmed V and J ends, which lost 0 bases and 3 bases, there was a span of 6 bases. The CDR3: CASSEAQDYEQYV. The CDR3 region has the DNA TGTGCCAGCAGTGAAGCCCAAGACTACGAGCAGTACGTC.

The chain links TRBV27 to TRBJ1-1; D perhaps matches TRBD1 (5 bases). V lost 6 bases and J lost 4, with 24 bases in between. This CDR3 is built from 17 residues. Germline assignment: CDR1 MNHEY and CDR2 SMNVEV (reference sequence). The CDR3 here is CASSLNPAEGLSTEAFF. In DNA form, the CDR3 reads TGTGCCAGCAGCCTTAACCCAGCGGAGGGGTTGTCCACTGAAGCTTTCTTT.

The chain has TRBV7-9 and TRBJ1-5; TRBD1 is a possible D gene (5 bases). In germline, CDR1 is SEHNR, CDR2 FQNEAQ (reference sequence). The V end lost 2 bases, the J end lost 4 bases, and 12 bases lay between the germline ends. CDR3 length: 15 amino acids. The CDR3 DNA sequence: TGTGCCAGCAGCTTACAGGGAGGGGCAAATCAGCCCCAGCATTTT. This gives the protein CASSLQGGANQPQHF. Using reference TRBV7-9 and TRBJ1-5 for the parts outside the CDR3, the full variable domain is DTGVSQNPRHKITKRGQNVTFRCDPISEHNRLYWYRQTLGQGPEFLTYFQNEAQLEKSRLLSDRFSAERPKGSFSTLEIQRTEQGDSAMYLCASSLQGGANQPQHFGDGTRLSIL.

The chain uses TRBV27 and TRBJ1-1, with D perhaps matching TRBD1 (6 bases). The germline gives CDR1 MNHEY, CDR2 SMNVEV (reference sequence). This CDR3 is built from 13 residues. V was trimmed by 3 bases and J by 7 bases, leaving 12 bases between them. CDR3 residues: CASSLDQGNEAFF. As DNA, the CDR3 is TGTGCCAGCAGTTTGGATCAGGGGAATGAAGCTTTCTTT.

The rearrangement uses TRBV11-2 and TRBJ2-5, with TRBD2 matching 10 bases. V was pared by 4 bases and J by 9 bases, with 8 bases of the junction left unmatched. Germline-derived CDR1 and CDR2 are SGHAT and FQNNGV. The CDR3 runs 14 residues. The CDR3 is CASSSLAGIIAQYF. CDR3 in DNA: TGTGCCAGCAGCTCACTAGCGGGAATAATCGCCCAGTACTTC.

The CDR3 nucleotides read TGTGCCAGCAGTCCTACCTGGACAGGGGCTGGAAACACCATATATTTT. Amino acid sequence: CASSPTWTGAGNTIYF. V is TRBV2 and J is TRBJ1-3; 9 positions match TRBD1. Trimming took 5 bases from V and 2 from J; bases not matched to a gene: 7. CDR3 length: 16 residues. Per germline, CDR1 SNHLY and CDR2 FYNNEI. Using reference TRBV2 and TRBJ1-3 for the parts outside the CDR3, the full variable domain is EPEVTQTPSHQVTQMGQEVILRCVPISNHLYFYWYRQILGQKVEFLVSFYNNEISEKSEIFDDQFSVERPDGSNFTLKIRSTKLEDSAMYFCASSPTWTGAGNTIYFGEGSWLTVV.

This clone was seen a single time. This chain joins TRBV7-2 and TRBJ1-4, with 9 bases fitting TRBD1. Germline CDR1 and CDR2: SGHTA and FQGNSA. The CDR3 runs to 15 residues. The V gene end was trimmed by 5 bases and the J gene end by 8 bases; junction bases not matched to a gene: 9. CDR3 residues: CASSTTGGMWEKLFF. CDR3 nucleotide sequence: TGTGCCAGCAGCACGACAGGGGGGATGTGGGAAAAACTGTTTTTT.

V and J are TRBV5-1 and TRBJ2-3; 9 nucleotides match TRBD2. Losses at the gene ends were 1 base for V and 2 bases for J; bases not matched to a gene: 14. The CDR3 spans 19 residues. CDR1 and CDR2 from the germline V gene are SGHRS and YFSETQ. DNA of the CDR3: TGCGCCAGCAGCTTGTTCCCCCCGGGGGCTAGCGGGACCACAGATACGCAGTATTTT. Protein sequence: CASSLFPPGASGTTDTQYF.

To note about this clone: This CDR3 is also generated by other DNA sequences in the sample. The rearrangement joins TRBV30 to TRBJ2-1; D ambiguous. Trimming cost V 0 bases and J 3 bases, with 6 bases left between them. CDR3 length equals 13 residues. CDR1 is GTSNPN and CDR2 is SVGIG in the germline V gene (reference sequence). CDR3: CAWSVRVYNEQFF. In DNA form, the CDR3 reads TGTGCCTGGAGTGTACGGGTCTACAATGAGCAGTTCTTC.

In its sample, this clone was seen once. The chain employs TRBV30 and TRBJ2-1, with 7 bases identical to TRBD2. Germline V lookup: CDR1 GTSNPN, CDR2 SVGIG (reference sequence). The CDR3 has 13 residues. Trimming removed 2 bases from V and 9 bases from J; junction bases left unmatched: 7. CDR3 nucleotide sequence: TGTGCCTGGAGTCCTACTAGCGTGGGTGAGCAGTTCTTC. Translated, it gives CAWSPTSVGEQFF.

The J gene is TRBJ1-4, the V gene TRBV9; the D gene is possibly TRBD1 (6 bases). CDR3 length: 15 residues. V lost 4 bases to trimming and J lost 0 bases, with 10 bases between them. Germline V gene data show CDR1 as SGDLS and CDR2 as YYNGEE. CDR3 protein: CASSPNRATNEKLFF. CDR3 DNA sequence: TGTGCCAGCAGCCCCAACAGGGCAACTAATGAAAAACTGTTTTTT.

A note on this clone: A junction end diverges from the germline sequence, so it may reflect a read error. The genes are TRBV30 and TRBJ1-1; maybe TRBD1 (5 bases). Germline V gene data show CDR1 as GTSNPN and CDR2 as SVGIG (reference sequence). The CDR3 runs to 13 residues. CDR3 amino acids: CAGRDSVNTEAFF. The CDR3 bases are TGTGCCGGGAGAGACAGCGTGAACACTGAAGCTTTCTTT.

For this clone: The junction differs from germline at one of its ends, possibly a read error. The chain couples TRBV2 to TRBJ2-7; 9 bases are a match to TRBD1. CDR1 and CDR2 (germline): SNHLY, FYNNEI. This CDR3 comprises 12 residues. The CDR3 DNA reads as TGTGCCAGCCGGGACAGGGCTTACGAGCAGTGCTTC. This sequence encodes CASRDRAYEQCF.

CDR3 nucleotide sequence: TGTGCCAGCAGTTGGCAGGGGGCGGGGGAGCAGTACTTC. Translation gives CASSWQGAGEQYF. J is TRBJ2-7 and V is TRBV2; 8 positions match TRBD1. The ends lost 5 bases at V and 7 bases at J; junction bases unmatched: 7. This CDR3 contains 13 residues. Germline V gene sequence: CDR1 SNHLY, CDR2 FYNNEI.

This clone has more than one count but fewer than ten. The genes are TRBV5-5 and TRBJ2-7; 11 bases agree with TRBD1. The V gene end was trimmed by 3 bases and the J gene end by 6 bases; junction bases not matched to a gene: 5. In germline, CDR1 is SGHKS, CDR2 YYEKEE (reference sequence). This CDR3 spans 14 amino acids. The CDR3 DNA reads TGTGCCAGCAGCTGGACAGGGGGCGCTTCCGAGCAGTACGTC. This codes for CASSWTGGASEQYV.

The CDR3 spells CASSPVGGTDTQYF. The CDR3 DNA is TGCGCCAGCAGCCCCGTCGGGGGCACAGATACGCAGTATTTT. The chain links TRBV4-1 to TRBJ2-3; D may be TRBD2 (5 bases). The germline V gene has CDR1 MGHRA and CDR2 YSYEKL. The CDR3 sequence is 14 residues long. V lost 4 bases, J lost 1 base, and 9 bases lay in between.

The rearrangement joins TRBV27 to TRBJ2-7, with D perhaps matching TRBD2 (5 bases). Germline CDR1 is MNHEY and CDR2 is SMNVEV (reference sequence). Trimming took 3 bases from V and 2 from J, leaving 11 bases between them. The CDR3 runs to 14 residues. CDR3 protein: CASSLNGGPYEQYF. As DNA, the CDR3 is TGTGCCAGCAGTTTGAACGGAGGCCCCTACGAGCAGTACTTC.

The V call is TRBV7-8, the J call TRBJ2-7; D not resolved. The germline V and J ends were trimmed by 8 bases and 0 bases, with 11 bases remaining between them. CDR3 length: 13 amino acids. Germline lookup yields CDR1 SGHVS and CDR2 FQNEAQ. The CDR3 DNA reads TGTGCCAGCCGTTCCCACAGCTCCTACGAGCAGTACTTC. It codes for CASRSHSSYEQYF.

The CDR3 region has the DNA TGTGCCAGCAGCCTAGGTGGAGGGGACGCTAATGAAAAACTGTTTTTT. Its protein is CASSLGGGDANEKLFF. The chain has TRBV7-8 and TRBJ1-4; possible D gene TRBD1, 5 bases. Germline V gene lookup returns CDR1 SGHVS and CDR2 FQNEAQ. The ends were cut back, 5 bases at V and 3 bases at J, with 16 bases in the middle. CDR3 length equals 16 residues.

This clone was observed a handful of times. V is TRBV6-6 and J is TRBJ2-7, with D perhaps matching TRBD1 (5 bases). Trimming took off 4 bases at V and 4 bases at J, with 8 bases between the two ends. Germline V lookup: CDR1 MNHNY, CDR2 SVGAGI (reference sequence). This CDR3 is 12 amino acids long. DNA of the CDR3: TGTGCCAGCAGTTCCGACAGATACGAGCAGTACTTC. Amino acid sequence: CASSSDRYEQYF.

The gene calls are TRBV6-6 and TRBJ2-1; 16 bases agree with TRBD2. The CDR3 is 16 residues long. The J segment lost 6 bases and the V segment lost 6 bases, leaving 5 bases of the junction unmatched. CDR1 is MNHNY and CDR2 is SVGAGI in the germline V gene (reference sequence). CDR3 nucleotide sequence: TGTGCCAGCAGCCCCGGGACTAGCGGGAGGGGCAATGAGCAGTTCTTC. This gives the protein CASSPGTSGRGNEQFF.

The gene calls are TRBV18 and TRBJ2-1; D unclear. The CDR3 is 13 amino acids. Trimming took off 2 bases at V and 4 bases at J, with 6 bases between the two ends. The V gene's germline CDR1 is KGHSH and CDR2 LQKENI. The CDR3 spells CASSPTQYNEQFF. Here the CDR3 DNA reads TGTGCCAGCTCACCAACCCAGTACAATGAGCAGTTCTTC.

The chain couples TRBV7-7 to TRBJ2-1; 7 bases line up with TRBD2. V dropped 4 bases and J dropped 7; count of bases not matched to a gene: 7. Germline-derived CDR1 and CDR2 are SSHAT and FNYEAQ (reference sequence). The CDR3 sequence is 14 residues long. The DNA of the CDR3 is TGTGCCAGCAGCTCAGAGCGGGATTCAAATGAGCAGTTCTTC. Amino acid sequence: CASSSERDSNEQFF.

J is TRBJ2-3 and V is TRBV7-2, with 9 bases fitting TRBD2. V shed 5 bases, J shed 7 bases, and the junction held 13 bases outside the gene matches. Germline V gene data show CDR1 as SGHTA and CDR2 as FQGNSA. The CDR3 consists of 16 residues. The CDR3 DNA follows: TGTGCCAGCAGCCCCCCGGGACTAGCTACGGGGAATACGCAGTATTTT. This encodes CASSPPGLATGNTQYF.

The chain joins TRBV30 to TRBJ2-7; D gene unclear. Germline assignment: CDR1 GTSNPN and CDR2 SVGIG (reference sequence). The V end was cut by 0 bases, the J end by 7 bases, with 10 bases between. The CDR3 runs 12 residues. CDR3 DNA sequence: TGTGCCTGGAGTGTACTATCCCGTGAGCAGTACTTC. Its translation is CAWSVLSREQYF.